The rows below give T cell receptor beta chains drawn from one sample of a study of blood T cell repertoires in COVID-19. Repertoires were generated with immunoSEQ multiplex PCR, while TCRdb's copy carries only in-frame clones and drops some. Counted here are roughly 41,000 clones, over 75% occurring once; the ten biggest clones make up roughly 10%. The sample comprised peripheral blood. The source of these receptors is a man aged 55 to 70 with active COVID-19. CDR3s include the opening cysteine and the closing phenylalanine or tryptophan. A D gene is named only where the DNA matches it firmly. Clone size is shown for a subset of rows, as once, few, many or a class of expanded clone.

CDR3 protein: CASSLLGANVLTF
CDR3 DNA: TGTGCCAGCAGCTTACTAGGGGCCAACGTCCTGACTTTC
clone size: NA
J gene: TRBJ2-6
D gene: NA
V gene: TRBV7-9

CDR3 protein: CASSLSIDTQYF
CDR3 DNA: TGTGCCAGCAGTTTATCCATAGATACGCAGTATTTT
clone size: NA
J gene: TRBJ2-3
D gene: NA
V gene: TRBV28

CDR3 protein: CASSLARDTQYF
CDR3 DNA: TGTGCCAGCAGTTTAGCGCGGGATACGCAGTATTTT
clone size: NA
J gene: TRBJ2-3
D gene: NA
V gene: TRBV12-3/TRBV12-4

CDR3 protein: CASNVGGIGEAFF
CDR3 DNA: TGTGCCAGCAATGTTGGGGGGATAGGGGAAGCTTTCTTT
clone size: NA
J gene: TRBJ1-1
D gene: NA
V gene: TRBV2

CDR3 protein: CASSQTGKDPEAFF
CDR3 DNA: TGTGCCAGTAGTCAGACAGGGAAAGACCCTGAAGCTTTCTTT
clone size: NA
J gene: TRBJ1-1
D gene: TRBD1
V gene: TRBV19

CDR3 protein: CASSPRLASTYNEQFF
CDR3 DNA: TGTGCCAGCAGCCCCCGACTAGCGTCCACCTACAATGAGCAGTTCTTC
clone size: NA
J gene: TRBJ2-1
D gene: TRBD2
V gene: TRBV3-1/TRBV3-2

CDR3 protein: CASSEKGGPRTGELFF
CDR3 DNA: TGTGCCAGCAGTGAAAAAGGGGGCCCGAGGACCGGGGAGCTGTTTTTT
clone size: NA
J gene: TRBJ2-2
D gene: TRBD1
V gene: TRBV6-1

CDR3 protein: CASSPVTQGVGEAFF
CDR3 DNA: TGTGCCAGCTCACCCGTAACACAGGGGGTAGGTGAAGCTTTCTTT
clone size: NA
J gene: TRBJ1-1
D gene: TRBD1
V gene: TRBV18

CDR3 protein: CASSLVGQEQETQYF
CDR3 DNA: TGTGCCAGCAGCCTCGTGGGGCAGGAGCAAGAGACCCAGTACTTC
clone size: NA
J gene: TRBJ2-5
D gene: NA
V gene: TRBV11-2

CDR3 protein: CASSLAETYEQYF
CDR3 DNA: TGTGCCAGCAGCTTAGCGGAGACCTACGAGCAGTACTTC
clone size: NA
J gene: TRBJ2-7
D gene: NA
V gene: TRBV7-2

CDR3 protein: CASSPERGGAFF
CDR3 DNA: TGTGCCAGCTCACCCGAACGGGGGGGCGCTTTCTTT
clone size: NA
J gene: TRBJ1-1
D gene: NA
V gene: TRBV18

CDR3 protein: CASSQDKGTANNSPLHF
CDR3 DNA: TGTGCCAGCAGCCAAGATAAAGGGACAGCTAATAATTCACCCCTCCACTTT
clone size: NA
J gene: TRBJ1-6
D gene: TRBD1
V gene: TRBV4-2

CDR3 protein: CASRSQGNTEAFF
CDR3 DNA: TGTGCCAGCAGATCACAGGGGAACACTGAAGCTTTCTTT
clone size: NA
J gene: TRBJ1-1
D gene: NA
V gene: TRBV6-5

CDR3 protein: CASSPPGQQETQYF
CDR3 DNA: TGTGCCAGCTCACCACCGGGGCAGCAAGAGACCCAGTACTTC
clone size: NA
J gene: TRBJ2-5
D gene: NA
V gene: TRBV18

CDR3 protein: CASSLGLQETQYF
CDR3 DNA: TGCGCCAGCAGCTTGGGACTTCAAGAGACCCAGTACTTC
clone size: NA
J gene: TRBJ2-5
D gene: NA
V gene: TRBV5-1

CDR3 protein: CASSTGGGGYYNEQFF
CDR3 DNA: TGTGCCAGTAGTACCGGGGGCGGGGGGTACTACAATGAGCAGTTCTTC
clone size: NA
J gene: TRBJ2-1
D gene: TRBD2
V gene: TRBV19

CDR3 protein: CASSLAPRLGETQYF
CDR3 DNA: TGTGCCAGCAGCTTAGCCCCCAGACTGGGAGAGACCCAGTACTTC
clone size: NA
J gene: TRBJ2-5
D gene: NA
V gene: TRBV7-2

CDR3 protein: CASTEGATDTQYF
CDR3 DNA: TGTGCCAGCACGGAGGGGGCCACAGATACGCAGTATTTT
clone size: NA
J gene: TRBJ2-3
D gene: NA
V gene: TRBV6-5

CDR3 protein: CASGPGTLNTQYF
CDR3 DNA: TGTGCTAGTGGTCCCGGGACACTTAATACGCAGTATTTT
clone size: NA
J gene: TRBJ2-3
D gene: NA
V gene: TRBV12-5

CDR3 protein: CASSPDSQETQYF
CDR3 DNA: TGTGCCAGCTCACCCGACAGCCAAGAGACCCAGTACTTC
clone size: once
J gene: TRBJ2-5
D gene: NA
V gene: TRBV18

CDR3 protein: CASSSGQPLSGANVLTF
CDR3 DNA: TGTGCCAGCAGCTCGGGACAGCCCCTCTCTGGGGCCAACGTCCTGACTTTC
clone size: NA
J gene: TRBJ2-6
D gene: TRBD1
V gene: TRBV5-4

CDR3 protein: CASRRSEAGYEQYF
CDR3 DNA: TGTGCCAGCCGACGATCGGAGGCGGGCTACGAGCAGTACTTC
clone size: NA
J gene: TRBJ2-7
D gene: NA
V gene: TRBV5-4

CDR3 protein: CASSPGRQGYTF
CDR3 DNA: TGTGCCAGCAGCCCCGGGAGGCAAGGCTACACCTTC
clone size: few
J gene: TRBJ1-2
D gene: NA
V gene: TRBV6-5

CDR3 protein: CASSERASGSVYNEQFF
CDR3 DNA: TGTGCCAGCAGTGAACGGGCTAGCGGGAGTGTTTACAATGAGCAGTTCTTC
clone size: NA
J gene: TRBJ2-1
D gene: TRBD2
V gene: TRBV6-1

CDR3 protein: CASSLGRQSNTGELFF
CDR3 DNA: TGTGCCAGCAGCCTAGGGCGACAGTCGAACACCGGGGAGCTGTTTTTT
clone size: NA
J gene: TRBJ2-2
D gene: NA
V gene: TRBV7-3

CDR3 protein: CASSQDLASNYGYTF
CDR3 DNA: TGTGCCAGCAGCCAAGATCTAGCTTCCAACTATGGCTACACCTTC
clone size: NA
J gene: TRBJ1-2
D gene: NA
V gene: TRBV3-1/TRBV3-2

CDR3 protein: CASSEVPGQTFEKLFF
CDR3 DNA: TGTGCCAGCAGTGAGGTACCGGGACAAACCTTCGAAAAACTGTTTTTT
clone size: NA
J gene: TRBJ1-4
D gene: NA
V gene: TRBV6-1

CDR3 protein: CASSTTGTSGYQNSYNEQFF
CDR3 DNA: TGTGCCAGCAGTACTACCGGGACTAGCGGGTATCAGAACTCCTACAATGAGCAGTTCTTC
clone size: NA
J gene: TRBJ2-1
D gene: TRBD2
V gene: TRBV2

CDR3 protein: CASSPDTGQSNTGELFF
CDR3 DNA: TGCGCCAGCAGCCCGGACACGGGACAGTCGAACACCGGGGAGCTGTTTTTT
clone size: NA
J gene: TRBJ2-2
D gene: TRBD1
V gene: TRBV4-3

CDR3 protein: CASSPRRDFYEQYF
CDR3 DNA: TGTGCCAGCAGTCCGAGACGGGACTTCTACGAGCAGTACTTC
clone size: NA
J gene: TRBJ2-7
D gene: NA
V gene: TRBV2

CDR3 protein: CASSRPGYDNEQFF
CDR3 DNA: TGTGCCAGCAGCCGACCAGGGTACGACAATGAGCAGTTCTTC
clone size: NA
J gene: TRBJ2-1
D gene: NA
V gene: TRBV11-2

CDR3 protein: CASSRLQEAFF
CDR3 DNA: TGTGCCAGCAGCCGTTTACAGGAAGCTTTCTTT
clone size: NA
J gene: TRBJ1-1
D gene: NA
V gene: TRBV5-6

CDR3 protein: CASSPQLQIAAFF
CDR3 DNA: TGTGCCAGCAGTCCTCAATTACAGATCGCAGCTTTCTTT
clone size: NA
J gene: TRBJ1-1
D gene: NA
V gene: TRBV11-2

CDR3 protein: CASSLGQVADYGYTF
CDR3 DNA: TGTGCCAGCAGTCTTGGACAGGTGGCGGACTATGGCTACACCTTC
clone size: NA
J gene: TRBJ1-2
D gene: TRBD1
V gene: TRBV28

CDR3 protein: CASSLATGGPDEQYF
CDR3 DNA: TGTGCCAGCAGCTTAGCGACGGGAGGGCCCGACGAGCAGTACTTC
clone size: NA
J gene: TRBJ2-7
D gene: TRBD2
V gene: TRBV7-2

CDR3 protein: CASSPLRGVEQYF
CDR3 DNA: TGTGCCAGCAGTCCCCTCCGGGGGGTCGAGCAGTACTTC
clone size: NA
J gene: TRBJ2-7
D gene: TRBD2
V gene: TRBV6-2/TRBV6-3

CDR3 protein: CASSFGTSHEQFF
CDR3 DNA: TGTGCCAGCAGTTTCGGGACTAGCCATGAGCAGTTCTTC
clone size: NA
J gene: TRBJ2-1
D gene: TRBD2
V gene: TRBV27

CDR3 protein: CASSVAQGYGYTF
CDR3 DNA: TGTGCCAGCAGCGTAGCACAGGGCTATGGCTACACCTTC
clone size: NA
J gene: TRBJ1-2
D gene: NA
V gene: TRBV9

CDR3 protein: CASSSPGREYGYTF
CDR3 DNA: TGTGCCAGCAGTTCTCCAGGGAGGGAGTATGGCTACACCTTC
clone size: once
J gene: TRBJ1-2
D gene: NA
V gene: TRBV27

CDR3 protein: CTSSQPTRGQVNTGELFF
CDR3 DNA: TGCACCAGCAGCCAGCCAACCAGGGGACAGGTGAACACCGGGGAGCTGTTTTTT
clone size: NA
J gene: TRBJ2-2
D gene: NA
V gene: TRBV1

CDR3 protein: CSVFILAGGLSYEQYF
CDR3 DNA: TGCAGCGTTTTCATCCTAGCGGGAGGGCTCTCCTACGAGCAGTACTTC
clone size: NA
J gene: TRBJ2-7
D gene: TRBD2
V gene: TRBV29-1

CDR3 protein: CSVEDFETGEGGYTF
CDR3 DNA: TGCAGCGTTGAAGATTTCGAGACAGGGGAAGGGGGCTACACCTTC
clone size: NA
J gene: TRBJ1-2
D gene: TRBD1
V gene: TRBV29-1

CDR3 protein: CASGRQGASTDTQYF
CDR3 DNA: TGTGCCAGCGGGAGACAGGGGGCCTCCACAGATACGCAGTATTTT
clone size: NA
J gene: TRBJ2-3
D gene: TRBD1
V gene: TRBV27

CDR3 protein: CASSQDLTGAYGYTF
CDR3 DNA: TGTGCCAGCAGCCAAGATCTCACTGGAGCGTATGGCTACACCTTC
clone size: NA
J gene: TRBJ1-2
D gene: NA
V gene: TRBV4-2

CDR3 protein: CAWSVPGTNEKLFF
CDR3 DNA: TGTGCCTGGAGTGTACCGGGGACTAATGAAAAACTGTTTTTT
clone size: NA
J gene: TRBJ1-4
D gene: NA
V gene: TRBV30

CDR3 protein: CASSFGDRLAETQYF
CDR3 DNA: TGTGCCAGCAGCTTCGGTGACAGGCTCGCTGAGACCCAGTACTTC
clone size: NA
J gene: TRBJ2-5
D gene: NA
V gene: TRBV28

CDR3 protein: CAISGQPQGYTF
CDR3 DNA: TGTGCCATCAGTGGACAACCGCAAGGCTACACCTTC
clone size: NA
J gene: TRBJ1-2
D gene: NA
V gene: TRBV10-3

CDR3 protein: CASSKNPGQGETQYF
CDR3 DNA: TGCGCCAGCAGTAAAAATCCGGGACAGGGGGAGACCCAGTACTTC
clone size: NA
J gene: TRBJ2-5
D gene: TRBD1
V gene: TRBV5-1

CDR3 protein: CATRLLASDSYEQYF
CDR3 DNA: TGTGCCACCAGACTCTTAGCATCTGACTCCTACGAGCAGTACTTC
clone size: NA
J gene: TRBJ2-7
D gene: NA
V gene: TRBV6-5

CDR3 protein: CASSRYRDSTYNEQFF
CDR3 DNA: TGTGCCAGCAGCCGCTACCGGGACAGCACCTACAATGAGCAGTTCTTC
clone size: NA
J gene: TRBJ2-1
D gene: TRBD1
V gene: TRBV3-1/TRBV3-2

CDR3 protein: CASSFWTSGYNEQFF
CDR3 DNA: TGTGCCAGCAGCTTTTGGACTAGCGGCTACAATGAGCAGTTCTTC
clone size: NA
J gene: TRBJ2-1
D gene: TRBD2
V gene: TRBV11-2

CDR3 protein: CASSEEVTGELFF
CDR3 DNA: TGTGCCAGCAGTGAGGAGGTCACCGGGGAGCTGTTTTTT
clone size: few
J gene: TRBJ2-2
D gene: NA
V gene: TRBV2

CDR3 protein: CATTQTGGTGELFF
CDR3 DNA: TGTGCCACAACTCAGACAGGGGGCACCGGGGAGCTGTTTTTT
clone size: few
J gene: TRBJ2-2
D gene: TRBD1
V gene: TRBV24-1

CDR3 protein: CASSLQAGQPYEQYF
CDR3 DNA: TGCGCCAGCAGCCTTCAGGCAGGACAGCCCTACGAGCAGTACTTC
clone size: few
J gene: TRBJ2-7
D gene: NA
V gene: TRBV4-1

CDR3 protein: CASSLGPANSPLHF
CDR3 DNA: TGTGCCAGCAGCTTGGGCCCAGCTAATTCACCCCTCCACTTT
clone size: NA
J gene: TRBJ1-6
D gene: NA
V gene: TRBV11-3

CDR3 protein: CASSPSQGINYGYTF
CDR3 DNA: TGTGCCAGCAGTCCCTCACAGGGGATTAACTATGGCTACACCTTC
clone size: NA
J gene: TRBJ1-2
D gene: TRBD1
V gene: TRBV6-2/TRBV6-3

CDR3 protein: CASSLTGAEAFF
CDR3 DNA: TGTGCCAGCAGCCTCACAGGGGCTGAAGCTTTCTTT
clone size: NA
J gene: TRBJ1-1
D gene: TRBD1
V gene: TRBV5-4